This T cell receptor beta chain was sequenced during a study of cytomegalovirus exposure and HLA in healthy donors. Study-wide points: The tendency of first-cohort TCR clusters to co-occur in the 90 to 150 validation repertoires was the finding of a later analysis. Investigators reported fewer than 200 TCR beta chains as tied to cytomegalovirus. The classifier reportedly diagnosed cytomegalovirus status with high sensitivity and specificity. Most TCRs appeared rarely, but some public TCRs recurred in many donors.

Details on this clone: Its antigen is still unknown.

Generated by immunoSEQ multiplex PCR, the TCRdb table keeps only in-frame clones and is missing some. In the table there are 120,000 to 150,000 clones, about 86% of which are singletons. The source of this sequence is a man younger than 30 in good health and CMV-seronegative. The sample was PBMCs.

CDR3 sequence: CASSLQVPPEAFF. The CDR3 DNA reads TGTGCCAGCAGTCTACAGGTCCCGCCTGAAGCTTTCTTT. This sequence joins TRBV5-5 and TRBJ1-1, with a possible D match to TRBD1 (5 bases). V was cut by 5 bases and J by 6 bases, with 14 bases left in between. The CDR3 contains 13 residues. The germline V gene encodes CDR1 SGHKS and CDR2 YYEKEE (reference sequence).